The 19 T cell receptor beta chains reported below all come from one sample, sequenced in a study of blood T cell repertoires in COVID-19. TCRdb's table, derived via immunoSEQ multiplex PCR, lists solely in-frame clones and lacks some. Found here are 130,000 or so clones, under 85% of them singletons; the top ten hold around 1.6%. Sequencing was performed on peripheral blood. All receptors derive from a human donor in a cohort sampled during active COVID-19.

This chain links TRBV9 with TRBJ2-1, with D maybe TRBD2 (6 bases). The CDR3 has 13 residues. V lost 9 bases and J lost 5, with 15 bases in between. The germline CDR1 and CDR2 sequences are SGDLS and YYNGEE. The CDR3 DNA follows: TGTGCCATCCCCATGAGGGAGGACAATGAGCAGTTCTTC. The encoded protein is CAIPMREDNEQFF.

This clone appeared many times. V and J are TRBV6-6 and TRBJ1-6; 7 positions match TRBD1. With V trimmed by 0 bases and J by 9 bases, 8 bases remained unmatched. From germline, CDR1 is MNHNY and CDR2 SVGAGI (reference sequence). The CDR3 is 16 amino acids. In nucleotides, the CDR3 is TGTGCCAGCAGTTACTCCCCCCGACAGGGAACTTCACCCCTCCACTTT. This encodes CASSYSPRQGTSPLHF.

V is TRBV30 and J is TRBJ1-2; tentatively, D is TRBD1 (5 bases). The V gene's germline CDR1 is GTSNPN and CDR2 SVGIG (reference sequence). V lost 4 bases to trimming and J lost 5 bases, with 11 bases between them. This CDR3 has 12 amino acids. CDR3 nucleotide sequence: TGTGCCTGGATTCGGGGGGGGTATGGCTACACCTTC. It encodes CAWIRGGYGYTF.

In this sample, this clone turned up once. J is TRBJ2-2 and V is TRBV18; D is ambiguous. Trimming removed 5 bases from V and 0 bases from J, with 7 bases in between. The CDR3 contains 14 residues. CDR1 is KGHSH and CDR2 is LQKENI in the germline V gene. The CDR3 nucleotides are TGTGCCAGCTCAGTGGCAACGAACACCGGGGAGCTGTTTTTT. Encoded protein: CASSVATNTGELFF.

V is TRBV21-1 and J is TRBJ2-7; TRBD2, as called in the table, went unchecked against the DNA. TRBV21-1 is a known pseudogene. This CDR3 has 21 residues. The CDR3 DNA sequence: TGTGCCAGCAGCCCAAGCGGCGGGGGAAGGGGCGCGCTTAGTAGTTCCTACGAGCAGTACTTC. Translated, it gives CASSPSGGGRGALSSSYEQYF.

The chain recombines TRBV7-8 with TRBJ2-2; the D gene is possibly TRBD2 (5 bases). The germline V and J ends were trimmed by 6 bases and 1 base, with 9 bases remaining between them. The CDR3 contains 14 residues. In germline, CDR1 is SGHVS, CDR2 FQNEAQ. The chain's CDR3 is CASRATRNTGELFF. The DNA for the CDR3 is TGTGCCAGCAGGGCTACTAGGAACACCGGGGAGCTGTTTTTT.

In regard to this clone: At one end, the junction sequence differs from germline, possibly due to a read error. This chain joins TRBV30 and TRBJ2-2; 7 nucleotides line up with TRBD2. This CDR3 region has 13 residues. Looked up from germline, CDR1 is GTSNPN and CDR2 is SVGIG (reference sequence). The CDR3 loop is CAWTSGNPGELFF. CDR3 nucleotides: TGTGCCTGGACAAGCGGGAACCCCGGGGAGCTGTTTTTT.

The V and J genes are TRBV4-1 and TRBJ2-5; D might be TRBD1 (5 bases). This CDR3 comprises 16 residues. Germline loops: CDR1 MGHRA, CDR2 YSYEKL. Trimming cost V 1 base and J 2 bases, with 14 bases left between them. The CDR3 is CASSQGQNFIQETQYF. The CDR3 bases are TGCGCCAGCAGCCAAGGACAGAACTTCATTCAAGAGACCCAGTACTTC.

V is TRBV6-1 and J is TRBJ2-7; 7 positions agree with TRBD1. The length of the CDR3 is 18 residues. CDR1 MNHNS and CDR2 SASEGT come from the germline V gene. The V gene end was trimmed by 1 base and the J gene end by 4 bases; junction bases not matched to a gene: 16. The CDR3 nucleotides are TGTGCCAGCAGTGAAGTTCGATCGACCGGGACAGACCTTTACGAGCAGTACTTC. It codes for CASSEVRSTGTDLYEQYF.

This clone came up a few times. The sample carries other DNA sequences with the same CDR3. The V and J genes are TRBV12-3 or TRBV12-4 and TRBJ1-5; D ambiguous. This CDR3 has 12 amino acids. Trimming pared 6 bases from V and 4 bases from J, leaving 7 bases between. CDR3 region: CASSPQNQPQHF. CDR3 sequence (DNA): TGTGCCAGCAGCCCCCAGAATCAGCCCCAGCATTTT.

This clone occurred once. The chain recombines TRBV5-1 with TRBJ2-7; the match to TRBD2 covers 16 bases. V was pared by 4 bases and J by 0 bases, with 7 bases of the junction left unmatched. The CDR3 has 18 amino acids. CDR1 and CDR2 (germline): SGHRS, YFSETQ. The CDR3 sequence: CASSPGGLAGGSSYEQYF. CDR3 DNA: TGCGCCAGCAGCCCGGGGGGACTAGCGGGAGGGAGCTCCTACGAGCAGTACTTC.

V usage is TRBV5-1 and J usage is TRBJ2-1; 9 positions agree with TRBD2. Germline assignment: CDR1 SGHRS and CDR2 YFSETQ. J gave up 5 bases and V 0 bases, and 6 bases lay outside the gene matches. The CDR3 has 16 amino acids. In DNA, the CDR3 is TGCGCCAGCAGCTTGGGAGCGGGAGGCGTAGACAATGAGCAGTTCTTC. This gives the protein CASSLGAGGVDNEQFF.

V gene TRBV3-1 (or the pseudogene TRBV3-2) combines with J gene TRBJ2-7; D is uncertain. V was clipped by 1 base and J by 4 bases, with 8 bases between them. Germline V CDR1 and CDR2: LGHDT, YNNKEL (reference sequence). The CDR3 loop spans 13 amino acids. The CDR3 nucleotides read TGTGCCAGCAGCCAAGGTTGGGCTTACGAGCAGTACTTC. Amino acid sequence: CASSQGWAYEQYF.

This clone was counted a single time. The chain joins TRBV7-2 to TRBJ1-5; D unclear. Trimming cost V 8 bases and J 9 bases, with 17 bases left between them. The CDR3 is 13 amino acids. Germline V gene lookup returns CDR1 SGHTA and CDR2 FQGNSA. The CDR3 DNA is TGTGCCAGCGGGAGGGATGGGAATGGGCCCCAGCATTTT. Amino acids: CASGRDGNGPQHF.

This clone was counted only a few times. The chain joins TRBV19 to TRBJ1-3; the D is unclear. Germline values: CDR1 LNHDA, CDR2 SQIVND (reference sequence). There are 16 residues in the CDR3. Between the trimmed V and J ends, which lost 2 bases and 2 bases, there was a span of 13 bases. CDR3 loop: CASSISAGGAGNTIYF. The CDR3 DNA is TGTGCCAGTAGTATATCGGCAGGAGGCGCTGGAAACACCATATATTTT.

The V and J genes are TRBV12-3 or TRBV12-4 and TRBJ2-3; D gene ambiguous. V lost 2 bases and J 5 bases, leaving 2 bases between the germline ends. The CDR3 has 11 residues. Here the CDR3 reads CASSLLDTQYF. CDR3 nucleotides: TGTGCCAGCAGTTTACTAGATACGCAGTATTTT.

The chain links TRBV18 to TRBJ1-4; 8 bases map to TRBD1. Trimming removed 6 bases from V and 4 bases from J; junction bases left unmatched: 7. CDR3 size: 15 residues. The V gene's germline CDR1 is KGHSH and CDR2 LQKENI. DNA for the CDR3: TGTGCCAGCTCCCCAAGACAGGGGAATAATGAAAAACTGTTTTTT. The encoded protein is CASSPRQGNNEKLFF.

V usage is TRBV7-8 and J usage is TRBJ2-1; TRBD2 matches at 7 bases. This CDR3 is built from 13 residues. Losses at the gene ends were 5 bases for V and 14 bases for J; bases not matched to a gene: 12. Germline CDR1 and CDR2: SGHVS and FQNEAQ. The CDR3 is CASSLKRESSEFF. The CDR3 nucleotides read TGTGCCAGCAGCCTCAAGCGGGAATCGTCAGAGTTCTTC.

The chain has TRBV6-1 and TRBJ2-5, with TRBD2 matching 7 bases. CDR3 size: 16 residues. Germline loops: CDR1 MNHNS, CDR2 SASEGT. Trimming cost V 1 base and J 0 bases; bases outside gene matches: 5. The CDR3 sequence is CASSEGLAVYQETQYF. CDR3 in DNA: TGTGCCAGCAGTGAAGGGCTAGCGGTATACCAAGAGACCCAGTACTTC.